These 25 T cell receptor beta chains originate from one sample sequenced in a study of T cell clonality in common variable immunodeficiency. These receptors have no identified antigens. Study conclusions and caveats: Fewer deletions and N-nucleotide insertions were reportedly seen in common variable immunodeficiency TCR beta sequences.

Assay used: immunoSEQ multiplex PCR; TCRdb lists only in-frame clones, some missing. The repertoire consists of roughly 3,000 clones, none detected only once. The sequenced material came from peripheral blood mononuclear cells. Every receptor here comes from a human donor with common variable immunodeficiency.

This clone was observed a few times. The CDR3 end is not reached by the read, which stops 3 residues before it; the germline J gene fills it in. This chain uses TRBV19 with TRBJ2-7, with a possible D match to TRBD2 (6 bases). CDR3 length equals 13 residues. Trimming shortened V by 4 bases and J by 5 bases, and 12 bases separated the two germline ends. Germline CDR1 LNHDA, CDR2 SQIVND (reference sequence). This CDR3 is CASSRAGLNEQYF. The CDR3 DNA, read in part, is TGTGCCAGTAGTAGGGCGGGACTTAACGAG.

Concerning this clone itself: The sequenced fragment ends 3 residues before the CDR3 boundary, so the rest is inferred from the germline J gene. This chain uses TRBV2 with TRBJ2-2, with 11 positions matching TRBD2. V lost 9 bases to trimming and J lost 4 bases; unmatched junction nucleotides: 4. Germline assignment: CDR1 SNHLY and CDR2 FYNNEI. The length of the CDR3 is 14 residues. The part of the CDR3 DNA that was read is TGTGCCAGTCTAGCGGGGGGTAGCACCGGGGAG. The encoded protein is CASLAGGSTGE. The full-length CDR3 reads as CASLAGGSTGELFF. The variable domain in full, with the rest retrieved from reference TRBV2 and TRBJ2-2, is EPEVTQTPSHQVTQMGQEVILRCVPISNHLYFYWYRQILGQKVEFLVSFYNNEISEKSEIFDDQFSVERPDGSNFTLKIRSTKLEDSAMYFCASLAGGSTGELFFGEGSRLTVL.

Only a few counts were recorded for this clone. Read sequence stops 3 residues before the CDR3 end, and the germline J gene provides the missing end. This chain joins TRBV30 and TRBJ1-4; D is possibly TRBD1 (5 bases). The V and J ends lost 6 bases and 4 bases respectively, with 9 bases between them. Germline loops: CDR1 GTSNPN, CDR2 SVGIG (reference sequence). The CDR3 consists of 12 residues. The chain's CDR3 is CACQGDNEKLFF. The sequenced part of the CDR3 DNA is TGTGCCTGCCAGGGAGATAATGAAAAA.

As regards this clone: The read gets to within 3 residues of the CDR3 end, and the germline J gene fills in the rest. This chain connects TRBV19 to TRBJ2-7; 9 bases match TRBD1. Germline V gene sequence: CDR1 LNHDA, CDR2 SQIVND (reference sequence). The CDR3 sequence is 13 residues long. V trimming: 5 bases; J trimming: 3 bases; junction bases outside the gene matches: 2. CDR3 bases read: TGTGCCAGTAGTTCGGACAGGGGCTACGAG. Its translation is CASSSDRGYE. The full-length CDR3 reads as CASSSDRGYEQYF.

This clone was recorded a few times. The CDR3 protein is CASSSTARNQPQHF. The CDR3 DNA, read in part, is TGTGCCAGCAGTTCGACAGCTCGAAATCAGCCC. This chain links TRBV7-9 with TRBJ1-5; D is possibly TRBD1 (5 bases). The sequence runs out 3 residues before the end of the CDR3; the remainder is reconstructed from the germline J gene. CDR1 SEHNR and CDR2 FQNEAQ come from the germline V gene (reference sequence). V lost 6 bases to trimming and J lost 4 bases, with 13 bases between them. The CDR3 loop spans 14 amino acids.

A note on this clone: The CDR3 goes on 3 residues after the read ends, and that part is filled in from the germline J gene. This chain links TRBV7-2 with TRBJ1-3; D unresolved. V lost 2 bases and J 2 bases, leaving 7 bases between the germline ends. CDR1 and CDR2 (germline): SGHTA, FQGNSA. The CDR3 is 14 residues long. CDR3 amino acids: CASSLQQPGNTIYF. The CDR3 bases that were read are TGTGCCAGCAGCTTACAACAGCCTGGAAACACC. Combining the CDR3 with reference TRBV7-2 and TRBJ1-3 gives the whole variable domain GAGVSQSPSNKVTEKGKDVELRCDPISGHTALYWYRQSLGQGLEFLIYFQGNSAPDKSGLPSDRFSAERTGGSVSTLTIQRTQQEDSAVYLCASSLQQPGNTIYFGEGSWLTVV.

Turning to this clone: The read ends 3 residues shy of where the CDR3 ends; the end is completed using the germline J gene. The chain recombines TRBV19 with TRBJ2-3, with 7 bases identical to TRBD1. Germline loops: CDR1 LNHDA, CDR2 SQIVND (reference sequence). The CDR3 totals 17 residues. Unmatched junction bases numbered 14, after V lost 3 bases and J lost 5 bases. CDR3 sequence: CASSMYRDREYRDTQYF. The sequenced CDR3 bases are TGTGCCAGTAGTATGTATCGAGACAGGGAGTATAGAGATACG.

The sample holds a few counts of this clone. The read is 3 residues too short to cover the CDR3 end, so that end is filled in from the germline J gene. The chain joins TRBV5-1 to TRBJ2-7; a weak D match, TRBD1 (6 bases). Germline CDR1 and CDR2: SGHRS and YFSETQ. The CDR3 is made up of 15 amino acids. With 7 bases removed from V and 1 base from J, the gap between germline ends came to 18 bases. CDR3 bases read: TGCGCCAGCCGATACGGACAGCAGACTTCCTACGAG. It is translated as CASRYGQQTSYE. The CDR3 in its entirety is CASRYGQQTSYEQYF.

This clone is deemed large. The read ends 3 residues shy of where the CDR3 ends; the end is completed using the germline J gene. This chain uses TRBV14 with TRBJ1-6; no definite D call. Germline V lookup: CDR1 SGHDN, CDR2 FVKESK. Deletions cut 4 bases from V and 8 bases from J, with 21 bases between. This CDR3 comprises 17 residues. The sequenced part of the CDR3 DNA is TGTGCCAGCAGCCTTACAGTCCTCCTCCCAATTGATTCACCC. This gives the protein CASSLTVLLPIDSP. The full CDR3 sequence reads CASSLTVLLPIDSPLHF.

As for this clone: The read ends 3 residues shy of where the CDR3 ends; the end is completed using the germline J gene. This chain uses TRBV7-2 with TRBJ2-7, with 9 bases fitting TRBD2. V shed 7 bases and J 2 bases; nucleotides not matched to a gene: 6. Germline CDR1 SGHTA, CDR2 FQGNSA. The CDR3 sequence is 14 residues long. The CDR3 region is CASNSGGRTYEQYF. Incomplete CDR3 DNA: TGTGCCAGCAACAGCGGGGGGCGTACCTACGAG.

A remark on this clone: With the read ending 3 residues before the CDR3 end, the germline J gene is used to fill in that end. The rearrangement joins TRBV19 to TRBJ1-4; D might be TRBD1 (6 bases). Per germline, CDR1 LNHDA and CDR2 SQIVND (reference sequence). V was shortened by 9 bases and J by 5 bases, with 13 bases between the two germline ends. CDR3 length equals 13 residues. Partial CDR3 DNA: TGTGCCAGCGCGCGGGGGGCGAATGAAAAA. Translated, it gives CASARGANEK. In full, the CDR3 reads CASARGANEKLFF.

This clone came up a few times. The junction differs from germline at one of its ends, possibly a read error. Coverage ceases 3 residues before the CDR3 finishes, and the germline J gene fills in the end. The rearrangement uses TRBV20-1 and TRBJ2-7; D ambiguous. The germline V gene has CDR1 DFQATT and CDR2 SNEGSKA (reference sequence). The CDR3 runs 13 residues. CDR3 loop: CSAGEVRSHEQYF. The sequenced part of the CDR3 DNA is TGCAGTGCTGGAGAGGTCAGGAGCCACGAG.

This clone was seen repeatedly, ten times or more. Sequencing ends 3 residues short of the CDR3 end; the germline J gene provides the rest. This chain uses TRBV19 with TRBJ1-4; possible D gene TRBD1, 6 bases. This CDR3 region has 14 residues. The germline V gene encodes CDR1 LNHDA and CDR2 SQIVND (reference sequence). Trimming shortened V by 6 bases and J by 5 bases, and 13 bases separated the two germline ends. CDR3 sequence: CASRGGAANEKLFF. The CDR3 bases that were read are TGTGCCAGTAGGGGGGGGGCGGCGAATGAAAAA.

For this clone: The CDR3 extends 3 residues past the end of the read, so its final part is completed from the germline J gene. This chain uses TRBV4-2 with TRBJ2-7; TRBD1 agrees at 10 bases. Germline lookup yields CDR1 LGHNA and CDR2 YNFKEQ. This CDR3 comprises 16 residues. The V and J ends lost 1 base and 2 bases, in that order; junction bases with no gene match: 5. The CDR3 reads CASSQGTGGKAYEQYF. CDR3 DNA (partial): TGTGCCAGCAGCCAAGGGACAGGGGGTAAGGCCTACGAG.

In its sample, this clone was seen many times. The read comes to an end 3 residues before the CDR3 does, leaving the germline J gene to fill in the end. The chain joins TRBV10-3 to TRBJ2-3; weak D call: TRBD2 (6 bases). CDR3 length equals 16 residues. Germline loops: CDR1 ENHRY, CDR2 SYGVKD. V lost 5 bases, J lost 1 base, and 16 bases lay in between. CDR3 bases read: TGTGCCATCAGTACCACTACCGGGGGAGGCACAGATACG. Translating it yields CAISTTTGGGTDT. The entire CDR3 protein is CAISTTTGGGTDTQYF.

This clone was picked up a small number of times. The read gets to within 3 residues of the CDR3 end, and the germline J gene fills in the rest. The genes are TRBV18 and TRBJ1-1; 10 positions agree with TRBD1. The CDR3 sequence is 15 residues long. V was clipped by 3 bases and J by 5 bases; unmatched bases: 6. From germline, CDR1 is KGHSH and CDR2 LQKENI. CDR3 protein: CASSPGTGAVTEAFF. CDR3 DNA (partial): TGTGCCAGCTCACCTGGGACAGGGGCAGTGACTGAA. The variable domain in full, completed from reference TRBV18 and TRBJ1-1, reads NAGVMQNPRHLVRRRGQEARLRCSPMKGHSHVYWYRQLPEEGLKFMVYLQKENIIDESGMPKERFSAEFPKEGPSILRIQQVVRGDSAAYFCASSPGTGAVTEAFFGQGTRLTVV.

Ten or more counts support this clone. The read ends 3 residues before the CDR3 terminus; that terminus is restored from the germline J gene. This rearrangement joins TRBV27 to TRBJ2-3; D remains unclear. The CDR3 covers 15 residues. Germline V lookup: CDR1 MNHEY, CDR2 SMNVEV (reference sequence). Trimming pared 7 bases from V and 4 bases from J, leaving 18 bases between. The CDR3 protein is CASTSPHREADTQYF. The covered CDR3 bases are TGTGCCAGCACCTCTCCCCATCGTGAGGCAGATACG.

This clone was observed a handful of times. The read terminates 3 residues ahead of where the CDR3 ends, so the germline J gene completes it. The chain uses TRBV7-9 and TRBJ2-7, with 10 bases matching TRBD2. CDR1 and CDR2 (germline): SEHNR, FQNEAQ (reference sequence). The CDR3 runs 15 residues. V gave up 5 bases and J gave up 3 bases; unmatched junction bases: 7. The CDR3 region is CASSKIAGGLYEQYF. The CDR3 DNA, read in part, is TGTGCCAGCAGCAAAATAGCGGGGGGCCTCTACGAG. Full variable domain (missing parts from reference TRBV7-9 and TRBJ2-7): DTGVSQNPRHKITKRGQNVTFRCDPISEHNRLYWYRQTLGQGPEFLTYFQNEAQLEKSRLLSDRFSAERPKGSFSTLEIQRTEQGDSAMYLCASSKIAGGLYEQYFGPGTRLTVT.

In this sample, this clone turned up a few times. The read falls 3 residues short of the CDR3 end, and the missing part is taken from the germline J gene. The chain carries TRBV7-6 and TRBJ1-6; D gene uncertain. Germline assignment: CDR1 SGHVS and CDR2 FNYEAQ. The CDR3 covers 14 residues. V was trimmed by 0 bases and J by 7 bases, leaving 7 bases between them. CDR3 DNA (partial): TGTGCCAGCAGCTTAGCCCTTTCCAATTCACCC. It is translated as CASSLALSNSP. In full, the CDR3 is CASSLALSNSPLHF.

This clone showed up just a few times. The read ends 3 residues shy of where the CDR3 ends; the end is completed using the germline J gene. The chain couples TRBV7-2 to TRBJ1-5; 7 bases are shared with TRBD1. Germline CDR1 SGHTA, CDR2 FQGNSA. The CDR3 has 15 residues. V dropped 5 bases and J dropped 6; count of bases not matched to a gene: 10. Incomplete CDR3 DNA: TGTGCCAGCAGCCGGGACAGTCAAGGGAGTCAGCCC. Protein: CASSRDSQGSQP. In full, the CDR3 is CASSRDSQGSQPQHF.

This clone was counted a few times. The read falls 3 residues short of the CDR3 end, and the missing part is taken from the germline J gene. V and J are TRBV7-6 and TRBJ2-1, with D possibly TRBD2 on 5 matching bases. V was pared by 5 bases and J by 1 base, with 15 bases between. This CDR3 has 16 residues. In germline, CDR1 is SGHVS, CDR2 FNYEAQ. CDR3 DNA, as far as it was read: TGTGCCAGCAGCCCCCGAACGAGGGCTTCCTACAATGAG. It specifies CASSPRTRASYNE. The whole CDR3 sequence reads CASSPRTRASYNEQFF.

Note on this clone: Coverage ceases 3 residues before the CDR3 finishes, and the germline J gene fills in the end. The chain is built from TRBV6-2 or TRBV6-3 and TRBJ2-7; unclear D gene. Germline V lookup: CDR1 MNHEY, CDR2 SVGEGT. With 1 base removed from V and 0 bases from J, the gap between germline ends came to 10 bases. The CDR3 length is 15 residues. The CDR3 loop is CASSYWQDSSYEQYF. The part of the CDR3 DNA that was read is TGTGCCAGCAGTTACTGGCAGGATAGCTCCTACGAG.

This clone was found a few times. CDR3 DNA, as far as it was read: TGTGCCAGCAAAGGACAGTCAACCATCTATGGC. Translating it yields CASKGQSTIYG. The full CDR3 reads CASKGQSTIYGYTF. The genes are TRBV19 and TRBJ1-2, with D tentatively TRBD1 (6 bases). Sequencing ends 3 residues short of the CDR3 end; the germline J gene provides the rest. The germline V gene has CDR1 LNHDA and CDR2 SQIVND (reference sequence). Trimming shortened V by 9 bases and J by 4 bases, and 18 bases separated the two germline ends. This CDR3 has 14 residues.

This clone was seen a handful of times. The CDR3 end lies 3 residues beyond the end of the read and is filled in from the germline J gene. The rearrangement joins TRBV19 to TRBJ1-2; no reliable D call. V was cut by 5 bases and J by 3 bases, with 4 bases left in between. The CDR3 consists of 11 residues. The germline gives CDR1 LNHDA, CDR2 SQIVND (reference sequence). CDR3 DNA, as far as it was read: TGTGCCAGTAGTCAGGACTATGGC. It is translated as CASSQDYG. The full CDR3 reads CASSQDYGYTF. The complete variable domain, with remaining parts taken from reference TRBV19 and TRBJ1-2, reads DGGITQSPKYLFRKEGQNVTLSCEQNLNHDAMYWYRQDPGQGLRLIYYSQIVNDFQKGDIAEGYSVSREKKESFPLTVTSAQKNPTAFYLCASSQDYGYTFGSGTRLTVV.

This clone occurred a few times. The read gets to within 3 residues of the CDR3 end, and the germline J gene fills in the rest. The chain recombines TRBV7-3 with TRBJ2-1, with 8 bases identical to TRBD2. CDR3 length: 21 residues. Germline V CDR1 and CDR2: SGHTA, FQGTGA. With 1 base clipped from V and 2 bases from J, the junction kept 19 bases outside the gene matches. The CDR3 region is CASSLRARQGAAGLAYNEQFF. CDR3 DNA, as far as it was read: TGTGCCAGCAGCTTAAGGGCTCGTCAGGGTGCGGCGGGACTAGCCTACAATGAG.